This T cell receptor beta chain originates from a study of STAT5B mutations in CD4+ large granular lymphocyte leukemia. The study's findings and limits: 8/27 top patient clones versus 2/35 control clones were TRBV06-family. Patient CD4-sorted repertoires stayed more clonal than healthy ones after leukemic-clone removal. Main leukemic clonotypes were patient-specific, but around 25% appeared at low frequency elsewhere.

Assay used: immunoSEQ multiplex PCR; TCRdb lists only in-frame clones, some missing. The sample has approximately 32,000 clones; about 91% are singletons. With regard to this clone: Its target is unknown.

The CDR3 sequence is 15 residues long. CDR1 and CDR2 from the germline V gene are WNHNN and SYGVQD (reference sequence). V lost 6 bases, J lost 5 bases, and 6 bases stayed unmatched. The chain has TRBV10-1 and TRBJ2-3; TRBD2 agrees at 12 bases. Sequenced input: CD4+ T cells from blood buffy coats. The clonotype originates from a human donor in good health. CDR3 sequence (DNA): TGCGCCAGCAGCCTAAAGACTAGCGGGGGAGATACGCAGTATTTT. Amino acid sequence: CASSLKTSGGDTQYF.